One sample yielded the 22 T cell receptor beta chains listed below, sequenced in a study of T cell responses to AZD1222 COVID-19 vaccine. Repertoires were generated with immunoSEQ multiplex PCR, while TCRdb's copy carries only in-frame clones and drops some. Among over 75,000 clones listed, 75% to 90% were seen once. Sequencing used peripheral blood, obtained 28 days after the second AZD1222 dose. All receptors derive from an adult who received the AZD1222 COVID-19 vaccine.

The chain employs TRBV18 and TRBJ1-2, with D hard to call. V lost 6 bases to trimming and J lost 2 bases, with 13 bases between them. Germline V gives CDR1 KGHSH, CDR2 LQKENI. This CDR3 spans 14 amino acids. The CDR3 loop reads CASSMTHLNYGYTF. The CDR3 DNA sequence: TGTGCCAGCTCCATGACGCACCTGAACTATGGCTACACCTTC.

The chain combines TRBV10-3 with TRBJ1-1; 10 bases agree with TRBD1. Trimming removed 6 bases from V and 1 base from J; junction bases left unmatched: 8. Germline assignment: CDR1 ENHRY and CDR2 SYGVKD. The CDR3 covers 16 residues. CDR3 region: CAISQPGQGTNTEAFF. The CDR3 DNA follows: TGTGCCATCAGCCAGCCGGGACAGGGGACGAACACTGAAGCTTTCTTT.

CDR3 in DNA: TGTGCCAGCAGCCCCACGGGACAGGGAGCCCCTGGGGCCAACGTCCTGACTTTC. This gives the protein CASSPTGQGAPGANVLTF. The chain couples TRBV5-4 to TRBJ2-6; 9 bases fit TRBD1. The length of the CDR3 is 18 residues. Germline CDR1 is SGHNT and CDR2 is YYREEE (reference sequence). After removal of 4 bases from V and 2 bases from J, the junction contained 10 bases not matched to a gene.

This chain joins TRBV6-6 and TRBJ2-7, with D unclear. Germline values: CDR1 MNHNY, CDR2 SVGAGI (reference sequence). CDR3 length: 12 residues. V dropped 2 bases and J dropped 2 bases, with 4 bases sitting between them. In DNA form, the CDR3 reads TGTGCCAGCAGTTACCTCACCTACGAGCAGTACTTC. It codes for CASSYLTYEQYF.

The chain couples TRBV11-2 to TRBJ2-7; D unresolved. The V end lost 7 bases, the J end lost 4 bases, and 11 bases lay between the germline ends. CDR1 SGHAT and CDR2 FQNNGV come from the germline V gene. The CDR3 totals 12 residues. Here the CDR3 DNA reads TGTGCCAGCAACGATCATCTTTACGAGCAGTACTTC. It specifies CASNDHLYEQYF.

The rearrangement uses TRBV7-9 and TRBJ1-5, with D hard to call. Germline lookup yields CDR1 SEHNR and CDR2 FQNEAQ (reference sequence). The CDR3 runs to 13 residues. V was pared by 1 base and J by 6 bases, with 7 bases between. The CDR3 here is CASSLDGVQPQHF. In DNA, the CDR3 is TGTGCCAGCAGCTTAGACGGAGTTCAGCCCCAGCATTTT. The full variable domain, in which reference TRBV7-9 and TRBJ1-5 provide the parts outside the CDR3, is DTGVSQNPRHKITKRGQNVTFRCDPISEHNRLYWYRQTLGQGPEFLTYFQNEAQLEKSRLLSDRFSAERPKGSFSTLEIQRTEQGDSAMYLCASSLDGVQPQHFGDGTRLSIL.

This chain connects TRBV11-2 to TRBJ2-5; D is unresolved. With 4 bases removed from V and 3 bases from J, the gap between germline ends came to 9 bases. This CDR3 has 13 amino acids. Germline V gene data show CDR1 as SGHAT and CDR2 as FQNNGV. The CDR3 here is CASSYPNEETQYF. In DNA, the CDR3 is TGTGCCAGCAGCTATCCTAACGAAGAGACCCAGTACTTC.

The V gene is TRBV29-1, the J gene TRBJ2-1, with TRBD2 identical over 8 bases. The CDR3 is 14 amino acids. Per germline, CDR1 SQVTM and CDR2 ANQGSEA. Trimming at V came to 1 base and at J to 4 bases, leaving 3 bases not matched to a gene. This chain's CDR3 is CSVEGGLVYNEQFF. The CDR3 nucleotides read TGCAGCGTTGAAGGGGGACTAGTGTACAATGAGCAGTTCTTC.

This chain links TRBV27 with TRBJ2-2; D is uncertain. The CDR3 spans 14 residues. Per germline, CDR1 MNHEY and CDR2 SMNVEV (reference sequence). The V gene lost 6 bases and the J gene lost 1 base, with 9 bases spanning the gap. CDR3 loop: CASSRSWNTGELFF. The CDR3, as DNA: TGTGCCAGCAGCAGAAGTTGGAACACCGGGGAGCTGTTTTTT.

The chain carries TRBV7-3 and TRBJ2-1, with 12 positions matching TRBD2. The V segment lost 4 bases and the J segment 6 bases; nucleotides outside the gene matches: 1. CDR3 length: 14 amino acids. Germline loops: CDR1 SGHTA, CDR2 FQGTGA. The DNA of the CDR3 is TGTGCCAGCAGCTCGACTAGCGGGGGCAATGAGCAGTTCTTC. Translation gives CASSSTSGGNEQFF.

The J gene is TRBJ1-1, the V gene TRBV7-6, with D unresolved. This CDR3 is built from 12 residues. Trimming took off 2 bases at V and 5 bases at J, with 6 bases between the two ends. CDR1 is SGHVS and CDR2 is FNYEAQ in the germline V gene. The CDR3 here is CASSLIPTEAFF. CDR3 DNA: TGTGCCAGCAGCTTAATTCCTACTGAAGCTTTCTTT.

This clone has more than one count but fewer than ten. V and J are TRBV2 and TRBJ2-2; possibly TRBD2 for D (6 bases). V lost 6 bases and J 3 bases, leaving 11 bases between the germline ends. The length of the CDR3 is 14 residues. The germline V gene encodes CDR1 SNHLY and CDR2 FYNNEI. CDR3 protein: CASSSGDHTGELFF. In nucleotides, the CDR3 is TGTGCCAGCAGCTCGGGGGACCACACCGGGGAGCTGTTTTTT.

This chain connects TRBV7-2 to TRBJ1-2; D is ambiguous. The length of the CDR3 is 13 residues. V was pared by 5 bases and J by 4 bases, with 11 bases between. Germline-derived CDR1 and CDR2 are SGHTA and FQGNSA. The CDR3 bases are TGTGCCAGCAGCCCCATAAGGAGCTATGGCTACACCTTC. It is translated as CASSPIRSYGYTF.

V is TRBV10-1 and J is TRBJ2-1, with D possibly being TRBD2 (6 bases). This CDR3 spans 12 amino acids. Germline lookup yields CDR1 WNHNN and CDR2 SYGVQD (reference sequence). Deletions cut 7 bases from V and 6 bases from J, with 10 bases between. CDR3 sequence reads: CASIGTLNEQFF. CDR3 bases: TGCGCCAGCATAGGGACTCTCAATGAGCAGTTCTTC.

The chain joins TRBV3-1 (or the pseudogene TRBV3-2) to TRBJ1-1; 8 bases agree with TRBD1. The CDR3 contains 14 residues. The ends lost 6 bases at V and 11 bases at J; junction bases unmatched: 14. The germline V gene encodes CDR1 LGHDT and CDR2 YNNKEL (reference sequence). The CDR3: CASSPDRAVSVAFF. CDR3 nucleotides: TGTGCCAGCAGTCCGGACAGGGCAGTTTCGGTGGCTTTCTTT.

J is TRBJ2-7 and V is TRBV29-1; tentative D call: TRBD1 (7 bases). The CDR3 has 13 amino acids. Trimming took 4 bases from V and 2 from J, leaving 12 bases between them. CDR1 is SQVTM, CDR2 ANQGSEA, per germline. The CDR3 here is CSVAGGLAYEQYF. CDR3 in DNA: TGCAGCGTTGCAGGGGGGCTGGCCTACGAGCAGTACTTC.

The V and J genes are TRBV6-6 and TRBJ2-2; TRBD2 might be the D (5 bases). The germline V gene has CDR1 MNHNY and CDR2 SVGAGI (reference sequence). This CDR3 is 14 amino acids long. V lost 2 bases and J 6 bases, leaving 10 bases between the germline ends. The CDR3, as DNA: TGTGCCAGCAGTTACAGGGAGAAACCCGGGGAGCTGTTTTTT. It codes for CASSYREKPGELFF.

V gene TRBV19 combines with J gene TRBJ1-1; D gene unclear. Germline V lookup: CDR1 LNHDA, CDR2 SQIVND (reference sequence). This CDR3 contains 13 residues. The ends were cut back, 5 bases at V and 4 bases at J, with 11 bases in the middle. The CDR3 spells CASSSRIGTEAFF. The CDR3, as DNA: TGTGCCAGTAGTTCTAGGATTGGCACTGAAGCTTTCTTT.

The genes are TRBV3-1 (or the pseudogene TRBV3-2) and TRBJ1-1; no definite D call. V was clipped by 4 bases and J by 6 bases, with 18 bases between them. Germline lookup yields CDR1 LGHDT and CDR2 YNNKEL (reference sequence). The length of the CDR3 is 15 residues. CDR3 nucleotides: TGTGCCAGCAGCCGTTCAGAGCGGGTGGGCGCTGAAGCTTTCTTT. It yields the protein CASSRSERVGAEAFF.

J is TRBJ1-5 and V is TRBV30; D is possibly TRBD1 (6 bases). The CDR3 totals 16 residues. Germline CDR1 and CDR2: GTSNPN and SVGIG (reference sequence). V lost 0 bases and J lost 2, with 14 bases in between. The CDR3 is CAWSVPGHIGNQPQHF. For the CDR3, the DNA is TGTGCCTGGAGTGTACCGGGACACATAGGCAATCAGCCCCAGCATTTT.

In nucleotides, the CDR3 is TGTGCCAGCAGCCCCCCCTCGGCGGGGGACACTGAAGCTTTCTTT. It is translated as CASSPPSAGDTEAFF. The V and J genes are TRBV12-1 and TRBJ1-1. TRBV12-1 is termed a pseudogene. The CDR3 totals 15 residues.

The J gene is TRBJ2-3, the V gene TRBV29-1; D not certain. Trimming shortened V by 2 bases and J by 2 bases, and 8 bases separated the two germline ends. The germline V gene encodes CDR1 SQVTM and CDR2 ANQGSEA. The CDR3 contains 13 residues. The CDR3 coding sequence is TGCAGCGTTGAAAAGGACGACACAGATACGCAGTATTTT. This gives the protein CSVEKDDTDTQYF.